This T cell receptor (beta chain) was found in a study of T cell changes during pregnancy in multiple sclerosis. The CDR3 has 15 residues. Germline V gives CDR1 SGHTA, CDR2 FQGTGA. Sequencing used immunoSEQ multiplex PCR; TCRdb keeps in-frame clones, though not all of them. The table has about 59,000 clones, roughly nine tenths seen once; the top ten hold 0.65% to 1%. The table lists this clone with a few counts. The junction differs from germline at one of its ends, possibly a read error. The chain carries TRBV7-3 and TRBJ2-1, with 12 positions matching TRBD2. Specimen: peripheral blood, collected before pregnancy. This TCR was recovered from a female donor with multiple sclerosis, enrolled in a pregnancy study. CDR3 residues: CASRLPYRTSGVMLF. The CDR3, as DNA: TGTGCCAGCAGGTTACCCTATCGGACTAGCGGGGTTATGCTCTTC.